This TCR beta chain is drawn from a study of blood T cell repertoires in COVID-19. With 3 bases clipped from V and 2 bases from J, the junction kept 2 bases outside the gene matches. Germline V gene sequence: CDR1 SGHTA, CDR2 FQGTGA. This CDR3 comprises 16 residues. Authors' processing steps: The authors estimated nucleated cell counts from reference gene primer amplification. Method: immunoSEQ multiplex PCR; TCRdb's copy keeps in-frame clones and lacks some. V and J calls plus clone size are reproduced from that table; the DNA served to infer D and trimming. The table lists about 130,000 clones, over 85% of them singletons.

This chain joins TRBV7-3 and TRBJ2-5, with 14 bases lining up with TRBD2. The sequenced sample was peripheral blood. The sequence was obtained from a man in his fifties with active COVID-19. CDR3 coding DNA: TGTGCCAGCAGCTTTGGGACTAGCGGGGGACAAGAGACCCAGTACTTC. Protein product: CASSFGTSGGQETQYF.